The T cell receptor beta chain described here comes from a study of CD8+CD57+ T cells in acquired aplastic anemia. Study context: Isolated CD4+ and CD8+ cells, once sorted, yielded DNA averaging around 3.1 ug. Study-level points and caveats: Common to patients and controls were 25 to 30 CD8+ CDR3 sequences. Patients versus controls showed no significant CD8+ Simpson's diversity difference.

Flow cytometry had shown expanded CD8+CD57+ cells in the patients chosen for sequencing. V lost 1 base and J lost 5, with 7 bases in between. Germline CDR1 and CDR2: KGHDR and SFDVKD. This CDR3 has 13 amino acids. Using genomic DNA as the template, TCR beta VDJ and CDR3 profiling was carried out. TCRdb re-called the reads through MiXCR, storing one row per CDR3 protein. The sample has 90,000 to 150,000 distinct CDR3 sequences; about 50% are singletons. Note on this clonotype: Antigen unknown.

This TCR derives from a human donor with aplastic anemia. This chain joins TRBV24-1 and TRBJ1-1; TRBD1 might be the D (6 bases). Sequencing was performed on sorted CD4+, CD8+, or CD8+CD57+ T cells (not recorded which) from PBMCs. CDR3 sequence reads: CATSDLRGTEAFF. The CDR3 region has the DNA TGTGCCACCAGTGATTTAAGGGGGACTGAAGCTTTCTTT.